A single sample is the source of the 18 T cell receptor beta chains below, sequenced in a study of cytomegalovirus exposure and HLA in healthy donors. The PCR was carried out with 60 Vbeta primers and 13 Jbeta primers. Clones were read by immunoSEQ multiplex PCR, and TCRdb kept only the in-frame ones, dropping some. The repertoire has about 160,000 clones, around 79% of them found once; the top ten carry 3.1%. Input material: PBMCs. These receptors all come from a woman aged 40 to 50 in good health and CMV-seronegative.

In its sample, this clone was seen once. A read error may account for a junction end that differs from germline. The rearrangement links TRBV7-9 to TRBJ1-1, with 7 bases identical to TRBD1. The length of the CDR3 is 16 residues. The V gene's germline CDR1 is SEHNR and CDR2 FQNEAQ (reference sequence). DNA of the CDR3: TGTTCCAGCAGAGGCGAATTTGACAGGGCGGGCGCTGAAGCTTTCTTT. The encoded protein is CSSRGEFDRAGAEAFF.

V gene TRBV6-5 combines with J gene TRBJ2-2, with D possibly TRBD2 on 5 matching bases. The CDR3 spans 14 residues. V was pared by 0 bases and J by 4 bases, with 6 bases between. Germline lookup yields CDR1 MNHEY and CDR2 SVGAGI. As DNA, the CDR3 is TGTGCCAGCAGTTACTCTGCGGGCACCGGGGAGCTGTTTTTT. The encoded protein is CASSYSAGTGELFF.

The rearrangement joins TRBV27 to TRBJ1-6, with D tentatively TRBD1 (5 bases). The length of the CDR3 is 14 residues. The V gene lost 2 bases and the J gene lost 7 bases, with 9 bases spanning the gap. CDR1 is MNHEY and CDR2 is SMNVEV in the germline V gene (reference sequence). CDR3: CASSLKTVNSPLHF. The CDR3 DNA reads TGTGCCAGCAGTTTAAAGACAGTGAATTCACCCCTCCACTTT.

The V and J genes are TRBV11-2 and TRBJ2-5; maybe TRBD1 (5 bases). The CDR3 has 13 residues. Trimming left V 5 bases short and J 2 bases short, with 9 bases between. CDR1 is SGHAT and CDR2 is FQNNGV in the germline V gene. This CDR3 is CASSPGSQETQYF. As DNA, the CDR3 is TGTGCCAGCAGCCCAGGGTCTCAAGAGACCCAGTACTTC. Based on the CDR3 plus reference TRBV11-2 and TRBJ2-5, the full variable domain is EAGVAQSPRYKIIEKRQSVAFWCNPISGHATLYWYQQILGQGPKLLIQFQNNGVVDDSQLPKDRFSAERLKGVDSTLKIQPAKLEDSAVYLCASSPGSQETQYFGPGTRLLVL.

J is TRBJ1-2 and V is TRBV5-1; TRBD1 might be the D (6 bases). CDR3 length: 16 residues. The V end was cut by 5 bases, the J end by 2 bases, with 19 bases between. Germline V lookup: CDR1 SGHRS, CDR2 YFSETQ. Here the CDR3 reads CASSLVPPGQNYGYTF. DNA of the CDR3: TGCGCCAGCAGTTTAGTGCCCCCCGGACAGAACTATGGCTACACCTTC.

J is TRBJ2-7 and V is TRBV14; 7 bases align to TRBD1. Germline V gene sequence: CDR1 SGHDN, CDR2 FVKESK. The V gene end was trimmed by 3 bases and the J gene end by 2 bases; junction bases not matched to a gene: 4. This CDR3 has 14 residues. CDR3 coding DNA: TGTGCCAGCAGCCATCGACAGGGAACCTACGAGCAGTACTTC. Its protein is CASSHRQGTYEQYF.

This clone has just a few counts. The chain links TRBV21-1 to TRBJ2-3; TRBD2, the table's D call, was not compared with the DNA. TRBV21-1 represents a pseudogene. This CDR3 has 18 residues. The CDR3 DNA follows: TGTGCCAGCAGCATACCCCCGGAGGAGGACCCAGCCACAGATACGCAGTATTTT. It specifies CASSIPPEEDPATDTQYF.

The CDR3: CASRRTVQGSYEQYF. In DNA, the CDR3 is TGTGCCAGCAGGAGGACTGTACAGGGTTCGTACGAGCAGTACTTC. V usage is TRBV27 and J usage is TRBJ2-7; weak D call: TRBD1 (6 bases). Germline V CDR1 and CDR2: MNHEY, SMNVEV (reference sequence). There are 15 residues in the CDR3. Trimming took off 6 bases at V and 4 bases at J, with 19 bases between the two ends.

This clone was detected once. In DNA form, the CDR3 reads TGTGCCAGCAGCGTAGCTGGGACAGGGCAAGGCGAAAAACTGTTTTTT. Protein product: CASSVAGTGQGEKLFF. The chain joins TRBV9 to TRBJ1-4; 9 bases agree with TRBD1. After removal of 0 bases from V and 8 bases from J, the junction contained 8 bases not matched to a gene. CDR3 length: 16 residues. Germline-derived CDR1 and CDR2 are SGDLS and YYNGEE.

The chain recombines TRBV6-1 with TRBJ1-2; 8 bases match TRBD1. V lost 3 bases, J lost 6 bases, and 3 bases stayed unmatched. In germline, CDR1 is MNHNS, CDR2 SASEGT. The length of the CDR3 is 13 residues. The CDR3 sequence: CASSEHRGNGYTF. The CDR3 DNA follows: TGTGCCAGCAGTGAGCACAGGGGGAATGGCTACACCTTC.

The rearrangement links TRBV5-4 to TRBJ2-2; a possible D gene is TRBD1 (5 bases). The CDR3 is 15 residues long. Germline V CDR1 and CDR2: SGHNT, YYREEE (reference sequence). Trimming removed 3 bases from V and 5 bases from J, with 14 bases in between. The CDR3 nucleotides are TGTGCCAGCAGCTCCCTTAAGGGGAAGACCGGGGAGCTGTTTTTT. Protein sequence: CASSSLKGKTGELFF. Full variable domain (rest looked up from reference TRBV5-4 and TRBJ2-2): ETGVTQSPTHLIKTRGQQVTLRCSSQSGHNTVSWYQQALGQGPQFIFQYYREEENGRGNFPPRFSGLQFPNYSSELNVNALELDDSALYLCASSSLKGKTGELFFGEGSRLTVL.

The gene calls are TRBV7-3 and TRBJ2-7; 11 bases map to TRBD1. V lost 5 bases to trimming and J lost 6 bases; unmatched junction nucleotides: 6. CDR1 and CDR2 (germline): SGHTA, FQGTGA. This CDR3 comprises 14 residues. The CDR3 sequence is CASSAGTGGFEQYF. The CDR3 DNA is TGTGCCAGCAGCGCCGGGACAGGGGGTTTCGAGCAGTACTTC.

About this clone itself: The sample carries other DNA sequences with the same CDR3. V usage is TRBV6-5 and J usage is TRBJ1-2, with D possibly being TRBD1 (6 bases). The V gene's germline CDR1 is MNHEY and CDR2 SVGAGI. The CDR3 runs 13 residues. The V gene lost 2 bases and the J gene lost 7 bases, with 11 bases spanning the gap. CDR3 region: CASSYEGGGGYTF. The CDR3, as DNA: TGTGCCAGCAGTTACGAGGGGGGGGGTGGCTACACCTTC.

The chain uses TRBV19 and TRBJ1-2, with no clear D. This CDR3 comprises 13 residues. CDR1 is LNHDA and CDR2 is SQIVND in the germline V gene (reference sequence). The ends were cut back, 3 bases at V and 2 bases at J, with 7 bases in the middle. The CDR3 reads CASSMARNYGYTF. The DNA of the CDR3 is TGTGCCAGTAGTATGGCTAGAAACTATGGCTACACCTTC.

This chain joins TRBV11-2 and TRBJ1-3, with D unclear. Trimming took off 6 bases at V and 8 bases at J, with 11 bases between the two ends. This CDR3 spans 12 amino acids. Germline V lookup: CDR1 SGHAT, CDR2 FQNNGV. The CDR3 region is CASRSVGDTIYF. The CDR3 nucleotides are TGTGCCAGCAGATCAGTCGGGGACACCATATATTTT.

This sequence joins TRBV2 and TRBJ1-4; tentatively, D is TRBD1 (6 bases). The CDR3 is 15 residues long. Germline V lookup: CDR1 SNHLY, CDR2 FYNNEI. V was trimmed by 4 bases and J by 2 bases, leaving 11 bases between them. The CDR3 is CASSVIRGTNEKLFF. The CDR3 DNA reads TGTGCCAGCAGTGTTATCAGGGGCACTAATGAAAAACTGTTTTTT.

The chain combines TRBV4-1 with TRBJ2-5; D may be TRBD1 (6 bases). The J call may be faulty, since TRBJ2-7 better matches the DNA end. The CDR3 runs 13 residues. CDR1 is MGHRA and CDR2 is YSYEKL in the germline V gene. The CDR3 is CASSQWTDYEQYF. DNA of the CDR3: TGCGCCAGCAGCCAATGGACAGACTACGAGCAGTACTTC.

The rearrangement links TRBV18 to TRBJ1-1; 7 bases are shared with TRBD1. The CDR3 loop spans 14 amino acids. Losses at the gene ends were 3 bases for V and 5 bases for J; bases not matched to a gene: 6. The germline CDR1 and CDR2 sequences are KGHSH and LQKENI. In nucleotides, the CDR3 is TGTGCCAGCTCACCGACAGGGACGGCGACTGAAGCTTTCTTT. Residues: CASSPTGTATEAFF.